This T cell receptor beta chain was captured by sequencing in a study of T cell responses to AZD1222 COVID-19 vaccine. Germline V gene data show CDR1 as KGHSH and CDR2 as LQKENI. Trimming took 2 bases from V and 3 from J; bases not matched to a gene: 7. The CDR3 is 15 residues long. Regarding the study as a whole: Mostly white British, mostly female donors; authors suggested clonal diversity may be underestimated. Seropositive at baseline were only a handful of AZD1222 recipients.

It was second doses at about 4 or about 12 weeks that were pooled. Turning to this clone: Its cognate antigen is unknown.

The table came from immunoSEQ multiplex PCR; TCRdb's copy has only in-frame clones and leaves some out. The sample records under 110,000 clones, less than 95% being singletons. The source was peripheral blood, collected 28 days after the second AZD1222 dose. The chain is built from TRBV18 and TRBJ2-7, with TRBD1 matching 7 bases. This receptor was obtained from an adult who received the AZD1222 COVID-19 vaccine. The CDR3 here is CASSPNPGQSYEQYF. For the CDR3, the DNA is TGTGCCAGCTCACCAAATCCGGGACAGAGCTACGAGCAGTACTTC.